This TCR beta chain emerged from a study of cytomegalovirus exposure and HLA in healthy donors. Study-wide context: Within the Caucasian-associated ancestry cluster were 65% to 85% of the 398 genotyped donors.

General study findings and limits: Several top significant clusters appeared, in a later analysis, to be linked to common viral pathogens.

The PCR made use of 60 Vbeta and 13 Jbeta primers. Produced via immunoSEQ multiplex PCR; TCRdb's table is partial and in-frame only. Among about 200,000 clones listed, 86% were seen once. As concerns this clone: Its target is unknown.

Germline loops: CDR1 SQVTM, CDR2 ANQGSEA. The CDR3 has 17 residues. With V trimmed by 8 bases and J by 0 bases, 18 bases remained unmatched. The material sequenced was PBMCs. The V and J genes are TRBV29-1 and TRBJ2-5, with 7 bases identical to TRBD2. The receptor's source is a woman under 40 in good health and CMV-seronegative. CDR3 protein: CSLLRTGASGYQETQYF. The CDR3 DNA sequence: TGCAGCCTCCTCCGAACTGGGGCTAGCGGATACCAAGAGACCCAGTACTTC.